This T cell receptor (beta chain) was recovered during a study of blood T cell repertoires in COVID-19. In the study overall: Samples representing acute and convalescent COVID-19 were sourced from the United States, Italy and Spain. The analysed material was cDNA or gDNA that came from T cells, B-cell-depleted T cells, or PBMCs.

In the original processing: From reference gene primer amplification, estimates of nucleated cell counts were derived. The repertoire was sequenced with immunoSEQ multiplex PCR; TCRdb's copy has only in-frame clones and lacks some. V, J and clone size reflect that table, while D and trimming were determined from the DNA. The table includes approximately 210,000 clones, about 86% detected once. The V gene end was trimmed by 4 bases and the J gene end by 2 bases; junction bases not matched to a gene: 9. This CDR3 is built from 16 residues. Germline V gene sequence: CDR1 SGHRS, CDR2 YFSETQ. This clonotype was obtained from a woman between 50 and 59 years old with acute or convalescent COVID-19. This chain connects TRBV5-1 to TRBJ2-7; 10 nucleotides align to TRBD1. Sequenced material: peripheral blood. CDR3 in amino acids: CASSRTGTGAPYEQYF. The CDR3 region has the DNA TGCGCCAGCAGCCGTACTGGGACAGGGGCGCCCTACGAGCAGTACTTC.